Sequencing of this T cell receptor beta chain was carried out in a study of T cell changes during pregnancy in multiple sclerosis. Comment on this clone: Other DNA sequences in the sample encode the same CDR3.

Profiling relied on immunoSEQ multiplex PCR, and the TCRdb table lists in-frame clones only, not all of them. The table records 45,000 to 70,000 clones, approximately 90% of them present only once. This clonotype originated in a female donor in good health, enrolled as a control in a pregnancy study. The sequenced sample was peripheral blood, obtained in the third trimester of pregnancy.

CDR3 amino acids: CASSLVSGEQYF. The CDR3 nucleotides read TGTGCCAGCAGCTTGGTATCAGGCGAGCAGTACTTC. V gene TRBV5-4 combines with J gene TRBJ2-7; the D is unclear. The CDR3 consists of 12 residues. V was pared by 0 bases and J by 6 bases, with 7 bases between. The germline CDR1 and CDR2 sequences are SGHNT and YYREEE (reference sequence).